The source of this T cell receptor beta chain is a study of vaccination effects on CD4 cells after COVID-19. On the study more broadly: The median interval between the second dose and post-vaccine sampling was 72 days. Study-level points and caveats: Of the vaccine-induced clones from healthy vaccinees, merely 1 of 255 recognized common cold coronaviruses as well.

Antigen-specific CD4+ T cells were expanded with viral peptide pools in the ViraFEST assay before sequencing. Isolation of CD4+ T cells took place after less than twelve days of culture. Participants got two doses of BNT162b2 or mRNA-1273 vaccine. The culture medium for roughly 1.9 million PBMC per well included roughly 10 IU/ml IL-2 and 9.5 to 10 ug/ml peptides. Both day 3 and day 7 saw half the medium replaced with IL-2 medium. Measured with immunoSEQ multiplex PCR; TCRdb has only the in-frame clones, and not every one. Counted here are about 50,000 clones, around 74% occurring once; the ten biggest clones make up around 16%. V dropped 0 bases and J dropped 4 bases, with 9 bases sitting between them. The CDR3 has 14 residues. Per the germline V gene, CDR1 is MRHNA and CDR2 is SNTAGT. To note about this clone: Its target is unknown.

This TCR was sampled from a human donor who received a COVID-19 vaccine. Sequenced material: CD4+ T cells from PBMCs cultured with HCoV-OC43 spike peptides, taken after COVID-19 vaccination. Subset described: HCoV-OC43 spike overlapping peptide pool stimulation. J is TRBJ1-1 and V is TRBV6-4, with a tentative D call TRBD1 (5 bases). The CDR3 loop reads CASSDSRGGTEAFF. Written as DNA, the CDR3 is TGTGCCAGCAGTGACTCTAGGGGAGGCACTGAAGCTTTCTTT.